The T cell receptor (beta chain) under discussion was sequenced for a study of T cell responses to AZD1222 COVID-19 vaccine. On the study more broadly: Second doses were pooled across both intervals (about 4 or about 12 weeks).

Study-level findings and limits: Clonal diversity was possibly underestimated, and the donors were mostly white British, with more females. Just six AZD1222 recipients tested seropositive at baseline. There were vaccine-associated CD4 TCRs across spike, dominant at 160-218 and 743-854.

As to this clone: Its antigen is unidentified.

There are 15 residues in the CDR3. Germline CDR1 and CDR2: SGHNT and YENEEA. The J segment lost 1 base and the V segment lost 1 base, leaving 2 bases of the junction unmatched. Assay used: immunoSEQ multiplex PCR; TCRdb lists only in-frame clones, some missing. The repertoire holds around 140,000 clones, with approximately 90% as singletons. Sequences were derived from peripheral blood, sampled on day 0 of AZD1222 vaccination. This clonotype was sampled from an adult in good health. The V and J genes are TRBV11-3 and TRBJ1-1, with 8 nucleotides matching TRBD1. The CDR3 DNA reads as TGTGCCAGCAGCTTAGGAGGGACAGGGAACACTGAAGCTTTCTTT. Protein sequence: CASSLGGTGNTEAFF.